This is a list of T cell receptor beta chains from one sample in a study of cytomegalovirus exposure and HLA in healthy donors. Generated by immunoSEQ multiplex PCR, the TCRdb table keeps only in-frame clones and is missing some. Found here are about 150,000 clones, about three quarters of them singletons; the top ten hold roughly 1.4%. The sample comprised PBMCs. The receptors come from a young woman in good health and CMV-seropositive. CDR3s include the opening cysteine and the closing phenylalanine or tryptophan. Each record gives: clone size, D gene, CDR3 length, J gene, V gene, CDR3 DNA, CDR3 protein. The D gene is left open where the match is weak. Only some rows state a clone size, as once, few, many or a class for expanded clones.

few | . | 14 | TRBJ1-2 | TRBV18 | TGTGCCAGCTCACCAGACAGCCTGAACTATGGCTACACCTTC | CASSPDSLNYGYTF
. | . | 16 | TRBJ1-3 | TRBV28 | TGTGCCAGCAGCACTCTAGGCAGTAGCTCTGGAAACACCATATATTTT | CASSTLGSSSGNTIYF
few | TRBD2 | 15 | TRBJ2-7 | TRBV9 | TGTGCCAGCAGCGTAGAGCCAGGGAGGGCCTACGAGCAGTACTTC | CASSVEPGRAYEQYF
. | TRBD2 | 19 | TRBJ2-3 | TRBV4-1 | TGCGCCAGCAGCCAAGAAAGCGCGGGAGACTTGCTCCGCACAGATACGCAGTATTTT | CASSQESAGDLLRTDTQYF
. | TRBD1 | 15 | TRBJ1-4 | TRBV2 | TGTGCCAGCAGCACGATCCGGGACAGGGGTGAAAAACTGTTTTTT | CASSTIRDRGEKLFF
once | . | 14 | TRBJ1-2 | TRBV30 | TGTGCCTGGAATTTCCAGGGCCGAGGCGGTGGCTACACCTTC | CAWNFQGRGGGYTF
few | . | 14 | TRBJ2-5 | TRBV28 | TGTGCCAGCAGTTTGGGGGAGGTCGGGGAGACCCAGTACTTC | CASSLGEVGETQYF
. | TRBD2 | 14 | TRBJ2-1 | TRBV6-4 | TGTGCCAGCAGTTCGGGTCTAGCGGGCAATGAGCAGTTCTTC | CASSSGLAGNEQFF
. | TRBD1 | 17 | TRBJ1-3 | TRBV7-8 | TGTGCCAGCAGTTTTCGACCGACAGGGTCCTCTGGAAACACCATATATTTT | CASSFRPTGSSGNTIYF
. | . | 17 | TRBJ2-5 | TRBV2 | TGTGCCAGCATATTCCTTAGTCCACAGGGCTCACAAGAGACCCAGTACTTC | CASIFLSPQGSQETQYF
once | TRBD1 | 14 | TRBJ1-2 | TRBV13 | TGTGCCAGCAGCTTACGTGGCGACAGGGCTGGCTACACCTTC | CASSLRGDRAGYTF
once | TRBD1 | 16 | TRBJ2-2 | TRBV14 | TGTGCCAGCAGCCAAGGACTACAGGGGGTCACCGGGGAGCTATTTTTT | CASSQGLQGVTGELFF
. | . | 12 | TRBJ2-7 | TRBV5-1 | TGCGCCAGCAGCCCCGGTTCCTACGAGCAGTACTTC | CASSPGSYEQYF
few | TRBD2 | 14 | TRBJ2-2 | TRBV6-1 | TGTGCCAGCAGTGATAGCGGGACGAGCGGGGAGCTGTTTTTT | CASSDSGTSGELFF
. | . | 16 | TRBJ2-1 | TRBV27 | TGTGCCAGCAGTTTAGCCGCAATCGGGACCTACAATGAGCAGTTCTTC | CASSLAAIGTYNEQFF
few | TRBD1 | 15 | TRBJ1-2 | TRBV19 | TGTGCCAGTAGTAATAGGGACAGAACCATCTATGGCTACACCTTC | CASSNRDRTIYGYTF
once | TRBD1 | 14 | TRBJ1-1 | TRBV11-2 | TGTGCCAGCACCCTTCCACAGGGGACCCTTGAAGCTTTCTTT | CASTLPQGTLEAFF
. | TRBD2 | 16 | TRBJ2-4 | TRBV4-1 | TGCGCCAGCAGCCAGGGACTAGCGGGAGGCCAAAACATTCAGTACTTC | CASSQGLAGGQNIQYF
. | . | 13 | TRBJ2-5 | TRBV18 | TGTGCCAGCTCACCACCGGTCGGGGAGACCCAGTACTTC | CASSPPVGETQYF
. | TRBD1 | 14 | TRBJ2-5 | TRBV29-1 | TGCAGCGCCTTGGGACAGGGGGTAGGAGAGACCCAGTACTTC | CSALGQGVGETQYF
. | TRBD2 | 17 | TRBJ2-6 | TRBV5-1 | TGCGCCAGCAGCTTGGGACTAGCGAGCTCTGGGGCCAACGTCCTGACTTTC | CASSLGLASSGANVLTF
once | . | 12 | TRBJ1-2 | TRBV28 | TGTGCCAGCAGTTTTCTCCAGGATGGCTACACCTTC | CASSFLQDGYTF
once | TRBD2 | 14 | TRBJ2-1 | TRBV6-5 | TGTGCCAGCGGCCGGGGGGAAATAAACAATGAGCAGTTCTTC | CASGRGEINNEQFF
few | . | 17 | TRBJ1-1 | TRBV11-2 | TGTGCCAGCAGCTTAGATCGCTCTAGGGCGGGGAACACTGAAGCTTTCTTT | CASSLDRSRAGNTEAFF
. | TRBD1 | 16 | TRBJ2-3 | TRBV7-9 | TGTGCCAGCAGCTTAGGCCCGACAGGGGGGGCAGATACGCAGTATTTT | CASSLGPTGGADTQYF
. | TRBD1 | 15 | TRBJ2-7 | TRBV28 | TGTGCCAGCAGTTCCGGACAGGGGACAACCTACGAGCAGTACTTC | CASSSGQGTTYEQYF
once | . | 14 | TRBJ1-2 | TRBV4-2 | TGTGCCAGCAGCCGTCCCGGGACAAACTATGGCTACACCTTC | CASSRPGTNYGYTF
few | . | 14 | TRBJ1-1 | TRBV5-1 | TGCGCCAGCAGCCGTACGGGGGAAGGCACTGAAGCTTTCTTT | CASSRTGEGTEAFF
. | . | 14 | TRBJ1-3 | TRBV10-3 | TGTGCCATCAGTGAGTCCCGGGAGGGAAACACCATATATTTT | CAISESREGNTIYF
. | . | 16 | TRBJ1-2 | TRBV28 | TGTGCCAGCAGTCCCTTTGAGACAGCCTCTTCTAATGGCTACACCTTC | CASSPFETASSNGYTF
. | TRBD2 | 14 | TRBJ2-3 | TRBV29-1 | TGCAGCGTTCGTGGGAGGGTCAAGTTGGATACGCAGTATTTT | CSVRGRVKLDTQYF
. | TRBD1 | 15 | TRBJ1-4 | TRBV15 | TGTGCCACCAGCAGAGTACAGGGGGTCGATGAAAAACTGTTTTTT | CATSRVQGVDEKLFF
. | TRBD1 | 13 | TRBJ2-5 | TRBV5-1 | TGCGCCAGCAGACAGGGGCCGGGGGAGACCCAGTACTTC | CASRQGPGETQYF
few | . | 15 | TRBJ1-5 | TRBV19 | TGTGCCAGTAGTACAACAGGGAAGAGCAATCAGCCCCAGCATTTT | CASSTTGKSNQPQHF
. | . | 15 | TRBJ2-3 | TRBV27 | TGTGCCAGCAGTTCAATCCGGGCCCGGGGTGATACGCAGTATTTT | CASSSIRARGDTQYF
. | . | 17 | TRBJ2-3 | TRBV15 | TGTGCCACCAGCGGTCTGGGGGACACTACGGTGACAGATACGCAGTATTTT | CATSGLGDTTVTDTQYF
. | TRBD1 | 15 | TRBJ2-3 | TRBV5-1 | TGCGCCAGCAGCTTGCAGGGGGTCCTCACAGATACGCAGTATTTT | CASSLQGVLTDTQYF
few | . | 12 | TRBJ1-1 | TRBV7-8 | TGTGCCAGCAGCTTAGTACCCCAGTGGTCTTTCTTT | CASSLVPQWSFF
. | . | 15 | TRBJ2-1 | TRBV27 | TGTGCCAGCAGTTTAACAGATCCCCTTTTTTATGAGCAGTTCTTC | CASSLTDPLFYEQFF
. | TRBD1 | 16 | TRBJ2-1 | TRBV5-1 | TGCGCCAGCAGCGGGGGGACAGGGATTTCCTACAATGAGCAGTTCTTC | CASSGGTGISYNEQFF
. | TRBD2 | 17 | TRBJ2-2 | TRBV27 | TGTGCCAGCAGTTTGGTAGCGGGTGGTGCTAACACCGGGGAGCTGTTTTTT | CASSLVAGGANTGELFF
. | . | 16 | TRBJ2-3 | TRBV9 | TGTGCCAGCAGCTTCACCGGGACAATTAGCACAGATACGCAGTATTTT | CASSFTGTISTDTQYF
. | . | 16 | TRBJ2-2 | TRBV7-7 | TGTGCCAGCAGCTTAGAATCAATCGGCGGCACCGGGGAGCTGTTTTTT | CASSLESIGGTGELFF
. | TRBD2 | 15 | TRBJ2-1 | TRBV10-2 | TGCGCCAGCAGTTTGGGACTAGCGGGAGCGGATGAGCAGTTCTTC | CASSLGLAGADEQFF
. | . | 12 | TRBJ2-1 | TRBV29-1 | TGCAGCTCCGACTTAAGTTCCGGTGAGCCGTTCTTC | CSSDLSSGEPFF